This TCR beta chain was captured in a study of T cell repertoires in cytomegalovirus infection. Study at large: It was the public TCR beta signatures that indicated both CMV infection and matching HLA type.

This clonotype was counted between two and nine times. Its target is not known. This CDR3 is 13 amino acids long. V shed 0 bases and J shed 5 bases, with 5 bases lying between them. Germline V CDR1 and CDR2: MNHEY, SMNVEV (reference sequence). Each CDR3 protein is one row after TCRdb ran MiXCR on the reads. The data show 160,000 or so distinct CDR3 sequences, less than 25% seen once. Study results and limitations: Cumulative public TCR beta family frequency identified CMV carriers with the relevant HLA.

Sequencing input: PBMCs. The chain employs TRBV27 and TRBJ2-1; D is perhaps TRBD1 (5 bases). The clonotype comes from a human donor in good health (CMV status not recorded). Some clones in this sample may be carry-over from other donors' samples. The CDR3 DNA sequence: TGTGCCAGCAGTTTATCGGGGCACAATGAGCAGTTCTTC. Its protein is CASSLSGHNEQFF.